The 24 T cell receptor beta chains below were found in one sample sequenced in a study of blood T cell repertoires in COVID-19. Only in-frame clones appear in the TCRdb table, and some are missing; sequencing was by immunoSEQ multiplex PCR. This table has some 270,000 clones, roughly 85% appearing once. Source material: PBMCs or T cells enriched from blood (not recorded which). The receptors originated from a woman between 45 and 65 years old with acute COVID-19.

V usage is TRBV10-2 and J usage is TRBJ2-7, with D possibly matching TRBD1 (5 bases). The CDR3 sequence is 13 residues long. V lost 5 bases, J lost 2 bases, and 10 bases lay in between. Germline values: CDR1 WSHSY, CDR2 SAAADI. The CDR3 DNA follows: TGCGCCAGCAGTAAGACAGTTGCCTACGAGCAGTACTTC. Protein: CASSKTVAYEQYF.

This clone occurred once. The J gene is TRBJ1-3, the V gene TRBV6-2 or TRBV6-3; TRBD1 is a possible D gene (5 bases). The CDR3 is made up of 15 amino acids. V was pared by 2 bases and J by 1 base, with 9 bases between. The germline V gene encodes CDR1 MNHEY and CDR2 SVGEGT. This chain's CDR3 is CASSYPGGSGNTIYF. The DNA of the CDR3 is TGTGCCAGCAGTTACCCGGGGGGATCTGGAAACACCATATATTTT.

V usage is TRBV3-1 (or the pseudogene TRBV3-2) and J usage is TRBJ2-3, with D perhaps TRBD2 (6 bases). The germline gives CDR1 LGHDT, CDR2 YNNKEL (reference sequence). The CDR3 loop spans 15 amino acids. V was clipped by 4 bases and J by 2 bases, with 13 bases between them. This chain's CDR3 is CASSLRSGATDTQYF. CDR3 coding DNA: TGTGCCAGCAGCCTCCGCTCGGGAGCCACAGATACGCAGTATTTT.

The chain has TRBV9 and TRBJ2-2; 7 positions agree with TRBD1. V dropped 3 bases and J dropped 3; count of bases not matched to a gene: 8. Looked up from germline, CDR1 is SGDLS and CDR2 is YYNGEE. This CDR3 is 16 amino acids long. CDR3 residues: CASSAPATGHTGELFF. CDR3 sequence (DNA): TGTGCCAGCAGCGCTCCGGCGACAGGGCACACCGGGGAGCTGTTTTTT.

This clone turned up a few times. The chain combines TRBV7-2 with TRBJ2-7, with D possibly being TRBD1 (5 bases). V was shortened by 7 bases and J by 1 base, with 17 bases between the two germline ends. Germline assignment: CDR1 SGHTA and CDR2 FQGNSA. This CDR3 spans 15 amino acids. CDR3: CASTTSQGRSYEQYF. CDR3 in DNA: TGTGCCAGCACCACTTCTCAGGGCAGATCCTACGAGCAGTACTTC. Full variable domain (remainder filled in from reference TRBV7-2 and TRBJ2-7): GAGVSQSPSNKVTEKGKDVELRCDPISGHTALYWYRQSLGQGLEFLIYFQGNSAPDKSGLPSDRFSAERTGGSVSTLTIQRTQQEDSAVYLCASTTSQGRSYEQYFGPGTRLTVT.

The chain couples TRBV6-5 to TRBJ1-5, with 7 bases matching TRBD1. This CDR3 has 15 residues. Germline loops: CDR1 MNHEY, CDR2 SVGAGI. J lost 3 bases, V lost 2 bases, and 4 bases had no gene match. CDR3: CASSYRDSFNQPQHF. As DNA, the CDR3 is TGTGCCAGCAGTTACCGGGACAGTTTCAATCAGCCCCAGCATTTT.

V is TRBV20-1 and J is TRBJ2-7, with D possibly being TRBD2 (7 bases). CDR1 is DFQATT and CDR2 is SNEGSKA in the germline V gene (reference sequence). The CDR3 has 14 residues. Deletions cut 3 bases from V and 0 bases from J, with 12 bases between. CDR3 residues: CSASRRGHSYEQYF. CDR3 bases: TGCAGTGCTAGTCGGCGGGGGCACTCCTACGAGCAGTACTTC.

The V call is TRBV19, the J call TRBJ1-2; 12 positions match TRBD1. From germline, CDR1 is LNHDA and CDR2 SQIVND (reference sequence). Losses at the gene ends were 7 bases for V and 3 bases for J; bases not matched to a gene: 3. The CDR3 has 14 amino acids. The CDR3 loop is CASTGQGAYYGYTF. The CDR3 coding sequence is TGTGCCAGTACGGGACAGGGGGCATACTATGGCTACACCTTC.

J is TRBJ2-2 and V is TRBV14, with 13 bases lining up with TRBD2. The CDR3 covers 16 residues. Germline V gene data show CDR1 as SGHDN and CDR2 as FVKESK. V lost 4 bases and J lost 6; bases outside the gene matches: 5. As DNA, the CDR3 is TGTGCCAGCAGCCGCAGACTAGCGGGGGGCGCCGGGGAGCTGTTTTTT. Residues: CASSRRLAGGAGELFF.

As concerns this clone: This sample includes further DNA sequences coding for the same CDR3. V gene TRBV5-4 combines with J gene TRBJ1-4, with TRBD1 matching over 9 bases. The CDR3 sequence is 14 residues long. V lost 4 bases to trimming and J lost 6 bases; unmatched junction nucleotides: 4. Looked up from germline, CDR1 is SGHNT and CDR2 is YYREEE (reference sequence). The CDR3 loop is CASSLRDRDEKLFF. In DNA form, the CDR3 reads TGTGCCAGCAGCCTCCGGGACAGGGATGAAAAACTGTTTTTT. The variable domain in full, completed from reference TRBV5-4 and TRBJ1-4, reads ETGVTQSPTHLIKTRGQQVTLRCSSQSGHNTVSWYQQALGQGPQFIFQYYREEENGRGNFPPRFSGLQFPNYSSELNVNALELDDSALYLCASSLRDRDEKLFFGSGTQLSVL.

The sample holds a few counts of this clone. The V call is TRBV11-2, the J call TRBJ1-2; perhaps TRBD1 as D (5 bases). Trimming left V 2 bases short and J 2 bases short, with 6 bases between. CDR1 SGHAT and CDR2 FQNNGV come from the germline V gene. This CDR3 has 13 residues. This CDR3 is CASSLSGNYGYTF. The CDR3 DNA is TGTGCCAGCAGCTTATCAGGGAACTATGGCTACACCTTC. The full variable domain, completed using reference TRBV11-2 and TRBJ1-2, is EAGVAQSPRYKIIEKRQSVAFWCNPISGHATLYWYQQILGQGPKLLIQFQNNGVVDDSQLPKDRFSAERLKGVDSTLKIQPAKLEDSAVYLCASSLSGNYGYTFGSGTRLTVV.

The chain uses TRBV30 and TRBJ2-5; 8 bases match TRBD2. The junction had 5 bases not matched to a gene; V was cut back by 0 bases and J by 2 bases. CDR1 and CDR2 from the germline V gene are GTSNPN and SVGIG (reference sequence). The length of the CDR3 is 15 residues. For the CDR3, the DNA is TGTGCCTGGAGTGTACTGAGCGGGGGACAAGAGACCCAGTACTTC. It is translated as CAWSVLSGGQETQYF. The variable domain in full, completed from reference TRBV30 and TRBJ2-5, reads SQTIHQWPATLVQPVGSPLSLECTVEGTSNPNLYWYRQAAGRGLQLLFYSVGIGQISSEVPQNLSASRPQDRQFILSSKKLLLSDSGFYLCAWSVLSGGQETQYFGPGTRLLVL.

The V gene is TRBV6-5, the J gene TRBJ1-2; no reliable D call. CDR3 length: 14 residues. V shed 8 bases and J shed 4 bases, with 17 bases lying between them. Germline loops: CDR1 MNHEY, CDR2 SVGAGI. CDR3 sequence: CASGGIGSTYGYTF. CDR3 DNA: TGTGCCAGCGGAGGGATCGGTTCGACCTATGGCTACACCTTC.

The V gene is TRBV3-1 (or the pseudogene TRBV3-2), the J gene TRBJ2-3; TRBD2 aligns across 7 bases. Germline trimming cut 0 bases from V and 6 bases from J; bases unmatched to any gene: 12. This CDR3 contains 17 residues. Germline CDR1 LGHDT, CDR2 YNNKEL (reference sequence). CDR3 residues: CASSQEVLGRVSDTQYF. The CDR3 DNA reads TGTGCCAGCAGCCAAGAAGTGCTAGGGAGGGTATCCGATACGCAGTATTTT.

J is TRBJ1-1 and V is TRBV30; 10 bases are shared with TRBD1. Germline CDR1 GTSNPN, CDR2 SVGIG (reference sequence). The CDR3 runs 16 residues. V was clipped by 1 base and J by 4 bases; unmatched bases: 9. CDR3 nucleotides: TGTGCCTGGAGTGAGGGGACAGGGGTAAGGAGCACTGAAGCTTTCTTT. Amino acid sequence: CAWSEGTGVRSTEAFF.

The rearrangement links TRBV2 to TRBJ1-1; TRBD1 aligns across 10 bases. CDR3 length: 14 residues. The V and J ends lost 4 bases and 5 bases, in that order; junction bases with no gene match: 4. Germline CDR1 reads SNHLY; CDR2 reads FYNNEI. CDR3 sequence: CASSGDRGNTEAFF. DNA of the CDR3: TGTGCCAGCAGTGGGGACAGGGGAAATACTGAAGCTTTCTTT.

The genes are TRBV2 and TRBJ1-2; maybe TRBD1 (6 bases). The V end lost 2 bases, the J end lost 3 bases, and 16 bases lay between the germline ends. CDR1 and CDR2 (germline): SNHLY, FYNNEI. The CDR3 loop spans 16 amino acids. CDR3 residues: CASSESAAGEYYGYTF. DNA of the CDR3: TGTGCCAGCAGTGAATCCGCGGCAGGGGAGTACTATGGCTACACCTTC.

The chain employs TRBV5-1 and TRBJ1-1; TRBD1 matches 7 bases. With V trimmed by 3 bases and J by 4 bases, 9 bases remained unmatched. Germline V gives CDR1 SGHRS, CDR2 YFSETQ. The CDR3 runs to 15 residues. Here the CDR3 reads CASSSGQVGSTEAFF. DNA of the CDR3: TGCGCCAGCAGCTCCGGACAGGTCGGGAGCACTGAAGCTTTCTTT. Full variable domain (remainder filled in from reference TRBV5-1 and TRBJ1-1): KAGVTQTPRYLIKTRGQQVTLSCSPISGHRSVSWYQQTPGQGLQFLFEYFSETQRNKGNFPGRFSGRQFSNSRSEMNVSTLELGDSALYLCASSSGQVGSTEAFFGQGTRLTVV.

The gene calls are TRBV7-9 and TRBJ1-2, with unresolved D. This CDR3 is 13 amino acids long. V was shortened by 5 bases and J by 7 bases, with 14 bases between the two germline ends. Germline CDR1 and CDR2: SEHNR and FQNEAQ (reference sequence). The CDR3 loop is CASSQRRGGGYTF. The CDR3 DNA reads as TGTGCCAGCAGCCAGCGGCGGGGAGGTGGCTACACCTTC.

CDR3 loop: CASSSTGRTEAFF. In DNA, the CDR3 is TGTGCCAGCAGCTCCACAGGGCGCACTGAAGCTTTCTTT. The chain uses TRBV7-3 and TRBJ1-1; D possibly corresponds to TRBD1 (6 bases). V lost 4 bases to trimming and J lost 4 bases, with 10 bases between them. The CDR3 contains 13 residues. Germline loops: CDR1 SGHTA, CDR2 FQGTGA.

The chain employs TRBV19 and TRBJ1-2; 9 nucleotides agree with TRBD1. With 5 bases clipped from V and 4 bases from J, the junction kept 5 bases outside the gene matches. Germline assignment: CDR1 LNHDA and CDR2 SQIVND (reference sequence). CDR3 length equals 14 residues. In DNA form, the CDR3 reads TGTGCCAGTAGTTCCGGGACAGGGCTCTATGGCTACACCTTC. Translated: CASSSGTGLYGYTF.

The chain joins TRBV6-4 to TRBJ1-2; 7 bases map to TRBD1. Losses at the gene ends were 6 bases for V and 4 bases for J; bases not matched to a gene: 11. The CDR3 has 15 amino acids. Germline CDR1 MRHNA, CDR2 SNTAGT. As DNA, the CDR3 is TGTGCCAGCAGCGCCCTCCCGGGACAGTTCTATGGCTACACCTTC. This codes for CASSALPGQFYGYTF.

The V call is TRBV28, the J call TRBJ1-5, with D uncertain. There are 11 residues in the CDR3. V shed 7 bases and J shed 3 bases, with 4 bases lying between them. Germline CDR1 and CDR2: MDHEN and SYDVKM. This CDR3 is CASNNNQPQHF. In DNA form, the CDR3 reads TGTGCCAGCAACAACAATCAGCCCCAGCATTTT. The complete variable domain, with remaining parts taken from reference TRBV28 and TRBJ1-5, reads DVKVTQSSRYLVKRTGEKVFLECVQDMDHENMFWYRQDPGLGLRLIYFSYDVKMKEKGDIPEGYSVSREKKERFSLILESASTNQTSMYLCASNNNQPQHFGDGTRLSIL.

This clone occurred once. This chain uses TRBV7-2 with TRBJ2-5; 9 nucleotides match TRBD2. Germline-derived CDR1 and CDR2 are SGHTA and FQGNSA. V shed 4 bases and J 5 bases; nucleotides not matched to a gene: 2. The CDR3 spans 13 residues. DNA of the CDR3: TGTGCCAGCAGCTCCAGCGGGGGGGAGACCCAGTACTTC. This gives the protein CASSSSGGETQYF.